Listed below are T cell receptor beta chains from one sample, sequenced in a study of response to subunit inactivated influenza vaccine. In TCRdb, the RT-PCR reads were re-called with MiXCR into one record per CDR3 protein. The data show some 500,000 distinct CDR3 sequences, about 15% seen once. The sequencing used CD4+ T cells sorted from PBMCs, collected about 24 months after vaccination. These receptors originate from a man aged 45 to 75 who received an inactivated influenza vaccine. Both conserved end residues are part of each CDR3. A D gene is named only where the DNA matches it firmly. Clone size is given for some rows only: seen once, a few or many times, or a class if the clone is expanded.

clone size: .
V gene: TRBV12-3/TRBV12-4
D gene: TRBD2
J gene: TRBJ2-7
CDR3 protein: CASSLKAGELYEQYF
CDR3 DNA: TGTGCCAGCAGTTTAAAAGCGGGAGAGCTCTACGAGCAGTACTTC

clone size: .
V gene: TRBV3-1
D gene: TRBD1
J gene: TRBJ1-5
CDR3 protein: CASSQDDRDGNQPQHF
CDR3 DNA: TGTGCCAGCAGCCAAGATGACAGGGATGGGAATCAGCCCCAGCATTTT

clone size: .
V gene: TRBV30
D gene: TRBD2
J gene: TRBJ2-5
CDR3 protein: CAWSHPGLAEETQYF
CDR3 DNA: TGTGCCTGGAGTCACCCCGGACTAGCCGAAGAGACCCAGTACTTC

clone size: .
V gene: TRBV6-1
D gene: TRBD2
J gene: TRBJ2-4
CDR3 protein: CASSLAGGGYIQYF
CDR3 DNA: TGTGCCAGCAGCCTAGCGGGGGGGGGGTACATTCAGTACTTC

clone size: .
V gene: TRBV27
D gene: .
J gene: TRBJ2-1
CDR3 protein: CASSPLSIGRHNEQFF
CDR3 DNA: TGTGCCAGCAGTCCCCTTTCGATTGGGCGCCACAATGAGCAGTTCTTC

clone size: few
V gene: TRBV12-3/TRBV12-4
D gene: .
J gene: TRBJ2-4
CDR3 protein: CASSLNGQAPQYF
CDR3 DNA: TGTGCCAGCAGTTTGAACGGGCAAGCCCCTCAGTACTTC

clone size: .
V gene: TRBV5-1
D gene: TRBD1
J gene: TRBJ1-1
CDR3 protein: CASSLEGQGMNTEAFF
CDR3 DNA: TGCGCCAGCAGCTTGGAGGGACAGGGCATGAACACTGAAGCTTTCTTT

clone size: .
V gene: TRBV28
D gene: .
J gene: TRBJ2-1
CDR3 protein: CASSILVEQFF
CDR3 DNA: .

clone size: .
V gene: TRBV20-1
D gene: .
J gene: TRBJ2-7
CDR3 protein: CSARDLGVLAYEQYF
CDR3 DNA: TGCAGTGCTAGAGATTTGGGGGTCCTAGCCTACGAGCAGTACTTC

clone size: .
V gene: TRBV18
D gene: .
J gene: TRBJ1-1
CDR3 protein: CASSPPAGAEAFF
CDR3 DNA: TGTGCCAGCTCACCACCTGCAGGCGCTGAAGCTTTCTTT

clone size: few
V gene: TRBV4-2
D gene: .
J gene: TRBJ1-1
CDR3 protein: CASSQVAGSNTEAFF
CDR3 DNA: TGTGCCAGCAGCCAAGTTGCAGGTTCGAACACTGAAGCTTTCTTT

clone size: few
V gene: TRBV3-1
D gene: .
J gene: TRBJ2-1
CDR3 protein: CASSQRDEQFF
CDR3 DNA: TGTGCCAGCAGCCAACGGGATGAGCAGTTCTTC

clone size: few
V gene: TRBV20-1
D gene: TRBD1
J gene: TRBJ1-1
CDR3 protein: CSARGQVNTEAFF
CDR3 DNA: TGCAGTGCCAGAGGACAGGTCAACACTGAAGCTTTCTTT

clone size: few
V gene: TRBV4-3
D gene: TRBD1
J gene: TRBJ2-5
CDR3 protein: CASSQDGTGRGETQYF
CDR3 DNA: TGCGCCAGCAGCCAAGATGGGACAGGGAGGGGAGAGACCCAGTACTTC

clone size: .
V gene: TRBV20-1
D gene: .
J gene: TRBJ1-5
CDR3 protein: CSAPRTVFHSNQPQHF
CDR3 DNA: TGCAGTGCTCCTAGGACAGTATTTCATAGCAATCAGCCCCAGCATTTT

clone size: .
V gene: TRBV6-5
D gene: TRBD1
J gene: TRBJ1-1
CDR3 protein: CASSYQGEGNTEAFF
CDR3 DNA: TGTGCCAGCAGTTACCAGGGGGAAGGGAACACTGAAGCTTTCTTT

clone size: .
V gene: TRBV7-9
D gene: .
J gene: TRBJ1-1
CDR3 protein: CASSDLTGRNTEAFF
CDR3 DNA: TGTGCCAGCTCGGACCTCACAGGGCGGAACACTGAAGCTTTCTTT

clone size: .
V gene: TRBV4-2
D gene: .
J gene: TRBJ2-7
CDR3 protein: CASSQAHLPTEQYF
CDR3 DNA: TGTGCCAGCAGCCAAGCGCACTTACCAACCGAGCAGTACTTC

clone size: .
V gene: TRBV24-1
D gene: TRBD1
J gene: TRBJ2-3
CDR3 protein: CATSDRGLADTQYF
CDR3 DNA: TGTGCCACCAGTGACAGGGGGCTTGCAGATACGCAGTATTTT

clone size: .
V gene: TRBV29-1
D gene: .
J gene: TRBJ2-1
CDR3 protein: CSVEREPGINSLNEQFF
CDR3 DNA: TGCAGCGTTGAACGAGAACCGGGAATCAATTCTTTAAATGAGCAGTTCTTC

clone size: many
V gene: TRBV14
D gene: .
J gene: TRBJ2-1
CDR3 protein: CASSIPGYNEQFF
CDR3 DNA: TGTGCCAGCAGCATACCGGGCTACAATGAGCAGTTCTTC

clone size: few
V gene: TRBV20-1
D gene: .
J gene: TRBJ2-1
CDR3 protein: CSAREDISSYNEQFF
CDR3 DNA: TGCAGTGCTAGAGAGGACATTAGCTCCTACAATGAGCAGTTCTTC

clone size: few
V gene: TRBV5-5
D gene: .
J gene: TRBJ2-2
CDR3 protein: CASSLVVTTGELFF
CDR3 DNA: TGTGCCAGCAGCTTGGTGGTGACGACCGGGGAGCTGTTTTTT

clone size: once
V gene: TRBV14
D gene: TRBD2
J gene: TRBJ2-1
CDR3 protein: CASSPSSGGNEQFF
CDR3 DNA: TGTGCCAGCAGCCCTTCTAGCGGCGGAAATGAGCAGTTCTTC

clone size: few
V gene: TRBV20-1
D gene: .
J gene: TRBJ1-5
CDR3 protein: CSAIEQGQPQHF
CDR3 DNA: TGCAGTGCTATCGAACAGGGCCAGCCCCAGCATTTT

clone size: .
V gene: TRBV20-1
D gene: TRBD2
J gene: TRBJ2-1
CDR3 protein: CSAKRTSGYNEQFF
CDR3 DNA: TGCAGTGCCAAGCGGACTAGCGGCTACAATGAGCAGTTCTTC

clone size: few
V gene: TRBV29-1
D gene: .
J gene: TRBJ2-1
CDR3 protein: CSVHSRDLYNEQFF
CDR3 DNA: TGCAGCGTCCATAGCAGGGACCTCTACAATGAGCAGTTCTTC

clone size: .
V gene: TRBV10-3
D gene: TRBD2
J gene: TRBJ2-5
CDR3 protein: CAISESGLAGQETQYF
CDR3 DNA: TGTGCCATCAGTGAGTCGGGGTTAGCGGGACAAGAGACCCAGTACTTC

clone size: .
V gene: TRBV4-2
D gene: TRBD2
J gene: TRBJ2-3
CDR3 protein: CASSQAVGTSGGATSTDTQYF
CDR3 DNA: TGTGCCAGCAGCCAGGCTGTCGGGACTAGCGGGGGAGCAACTAGCACAGATACGCAGTATTTT

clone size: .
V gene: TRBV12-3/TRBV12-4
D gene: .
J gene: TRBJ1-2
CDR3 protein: CASSSSLGPNYGYTF
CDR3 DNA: TGTGCCAGCAGTTCAAGCTTGGGGCCTAACTATGGCTACACCTTC

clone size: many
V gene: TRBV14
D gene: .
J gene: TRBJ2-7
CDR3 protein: CASTLEVEPAYYEQYF
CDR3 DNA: TGTGCCAGCACATTAGAAGTAGAGCCCGCTTACTACGAGCAGTACTTC

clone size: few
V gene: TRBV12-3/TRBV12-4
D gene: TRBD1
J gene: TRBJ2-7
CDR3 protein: CASSPRGQGSYEQYF
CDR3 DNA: TGTGCCAGCAGTCCCAGAGGACAGGGTTCCTACGAGCAGTACTTC

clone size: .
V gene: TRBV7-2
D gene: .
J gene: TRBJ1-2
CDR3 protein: CASSLARVGYGYTF
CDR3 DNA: TGTGCCAGCAGCTTAGCACGGGTAGGGTATGGCTACACCTTC

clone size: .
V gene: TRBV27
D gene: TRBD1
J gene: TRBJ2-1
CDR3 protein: CASSFNRGRVNEQFF
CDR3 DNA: TGTGCCAGCAGTTTTAACAGGGGGCGCGTCAATGAGCAGTTCTTC

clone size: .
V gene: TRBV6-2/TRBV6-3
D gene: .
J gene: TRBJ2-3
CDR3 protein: CASSSPSYTQYF
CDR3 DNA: TGTGCCAGCAGCAGCCCTAGCTATACGCAGTATTTT